The entry below gives a single T cell receptor (beta chain) sequence along with its context. The target antigen is unknown. The time point: peripheral blood 6 weeks after treatment start. The CDR3 has 14 residues. Germline CDR1 and CDR2: GTSNPN and SVGIG (reference sequence). V shed 4 bases, J shed 5 bases, and the junction held 9 bases outside the gene matches. This sample was taken from a study of PD-L1 blockade in urothelial cancer. Across the study: Males with bladder-origin urothelial cancer made up about 85% of the 29 patients. The median T cell count in blood samples was 110,000 to 150,000.

Study conclusions and caveats: Patients who had durable benefit saw their tumor-associated blood clones expand more at 3 weeks.

Produced via immunoSEQ multiplex PCR; TCRdb's table is partial and in-frame only. Seen here are under 35,000 clones, roughly nine tenths observed once, and the top ten hold more than 6.5%. This specimen was PBMCs, taken around atezolizumab (anti-PD-L1) treatment. The sequence was collected from a man aged 80 or over with urothelial cancer. V and J are TRBV30 and TRBJ2-7; 9 bases agree with TRBD1. Here the CDR3 DNA reads TGTGCCTGGACCCGGGACAGGGCTTGGAACGAGCAGTACTTC. It specifies CAWTRDRAWNEQYF.